This T cell receptor beta chain stems from a study of regulatory T cells in long-lasting Graves disease. Germline CDR1 is SGHVS and CDR2 is FQNEAQ. The CDR3 has 18 residues. V lost 5 bases to trimming and J lost 6 bases, with 26 bases between them. This clonotype was found many times. Arm-PCR of CDR3 regions and iRepertoire HTBI primers were the basis on which TCR beta libraries were built. In the original processing: The samples yielded 62 TRBV and roughly 14 TRBJ segments. TCRdb used MiXCR to reprocess the multiplex PCR reads, holding one entry per CDR3 protein. The V and J calls shown here were made by TCRdb, not taken from the authors' results. The sample includes about 470,000 distinct CDR3 sequences, more than 20% of them seen just once. Time point noted: persistent/refractory GD, antithyroid drugs over 5 years with positive TRAb. PBMCs were the source of the RNA used for TCR sequencing.

V is TRBV7-8 and J is TRBJ1-5; possible D gene TRBD1, 5 bases. This TCR derives from a female donor with Graves disease. Sequenced material: peripheral blood mononuclear cells (PBMCs), taken when the disease was refractory, from a patient treated with antithyroid drugs. Here the CDR3 DNA reads TGTGCCAGCAGCCCCAGGCAGGGTGTGGGTAGGATAGTTCAGCCCCAGCATTTT. This codes for CASSPRQGVGRIVQPQHF. Full variable domain (remainder filled in from reference TRBV7-8 and TRBJ1-5): GAGVSQSPRYKVAKRGQDVALRCDPISGHVSLFWYQQALGQGPEFLTYFQNEAQLDKSGLPSDRFFAERPEGSVSTLKIQRTQQEDSAVYLCASSPRQGVGRIVQPQHFGDGTRLSIL.